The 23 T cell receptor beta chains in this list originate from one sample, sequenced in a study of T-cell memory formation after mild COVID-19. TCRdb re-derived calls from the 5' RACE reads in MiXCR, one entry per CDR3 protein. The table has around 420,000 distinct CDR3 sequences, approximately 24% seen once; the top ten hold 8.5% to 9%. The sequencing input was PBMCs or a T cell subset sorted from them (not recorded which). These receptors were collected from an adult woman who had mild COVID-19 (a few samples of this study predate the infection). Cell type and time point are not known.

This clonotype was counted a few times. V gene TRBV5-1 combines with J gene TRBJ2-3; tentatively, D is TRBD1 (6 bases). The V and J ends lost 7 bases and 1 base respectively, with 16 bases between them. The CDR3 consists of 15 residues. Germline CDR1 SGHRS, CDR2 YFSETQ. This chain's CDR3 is CASGDRPLGTDTQYF. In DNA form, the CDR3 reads TGCGCCAGCGGCGACAGGCCCCTTGGCACAGATACGCAGTATTTT.

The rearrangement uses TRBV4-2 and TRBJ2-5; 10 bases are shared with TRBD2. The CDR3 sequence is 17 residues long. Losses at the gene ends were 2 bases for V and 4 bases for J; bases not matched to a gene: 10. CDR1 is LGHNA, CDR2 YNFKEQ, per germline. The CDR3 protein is CASSQLNGAGGGETQYF. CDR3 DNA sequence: TGTGCCAGCAGCCAACTCAACGGAGCGGGAGGGGGAGAGACCCAGTACTTC.

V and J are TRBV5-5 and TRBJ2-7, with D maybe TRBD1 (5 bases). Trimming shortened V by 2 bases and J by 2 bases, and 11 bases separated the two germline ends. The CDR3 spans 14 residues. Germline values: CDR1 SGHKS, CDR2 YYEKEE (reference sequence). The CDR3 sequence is CASSLQASPYEQYF. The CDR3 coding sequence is TGTGCCAGCAGCTTACAGGCCTCCCCCTACGAGCAGTACTTC.

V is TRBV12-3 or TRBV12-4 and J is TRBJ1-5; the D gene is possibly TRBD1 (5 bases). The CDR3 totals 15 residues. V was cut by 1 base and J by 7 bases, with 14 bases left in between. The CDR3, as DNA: TGTGCCAGCAGTTTAGGCAGGAGGGGATTGCAGCCCCAGCATTTT. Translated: CASSLGRRGLQPQHF.

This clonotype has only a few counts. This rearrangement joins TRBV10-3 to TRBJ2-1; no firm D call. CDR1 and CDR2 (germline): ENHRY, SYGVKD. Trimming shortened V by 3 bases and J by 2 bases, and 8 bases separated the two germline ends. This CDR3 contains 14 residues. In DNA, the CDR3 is TGTGCCATCAGTGATGTGGGGACCTACAATGAGCAGTTCTTC. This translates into CAISDVGTYNEQFF.

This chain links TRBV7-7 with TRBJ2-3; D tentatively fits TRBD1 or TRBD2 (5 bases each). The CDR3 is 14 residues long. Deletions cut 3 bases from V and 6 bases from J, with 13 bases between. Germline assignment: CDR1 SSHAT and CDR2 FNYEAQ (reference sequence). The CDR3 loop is CASSFRGALDTQYF. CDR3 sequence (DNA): TGTGCCAGCAGCTTCCGGGGCGCCTTGGATACGCAGTATTTT.

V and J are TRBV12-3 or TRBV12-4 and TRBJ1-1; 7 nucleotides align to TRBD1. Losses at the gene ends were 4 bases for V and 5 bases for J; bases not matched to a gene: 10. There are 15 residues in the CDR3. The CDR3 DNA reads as TGTGCCAGCAGTTCCAACAGGGGTGGAAGGACTGAAGCTTTCTTT. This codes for CASSSNRGGRTEAFF.

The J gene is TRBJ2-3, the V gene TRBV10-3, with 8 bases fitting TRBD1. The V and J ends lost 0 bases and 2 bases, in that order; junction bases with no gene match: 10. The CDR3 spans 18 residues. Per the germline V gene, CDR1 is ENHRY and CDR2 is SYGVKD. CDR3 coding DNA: TGTGCCATCAGTGAGTCTGGGACAGGAGTCCCCCTCACAGATACGCAGTATTTT. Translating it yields CAISESGTGVPLTDTQYF.

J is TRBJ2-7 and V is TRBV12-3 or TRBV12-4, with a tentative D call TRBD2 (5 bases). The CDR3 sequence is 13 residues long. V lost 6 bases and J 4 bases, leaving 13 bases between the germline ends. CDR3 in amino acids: CASSRGLRYEQYF. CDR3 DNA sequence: TGTGCCAGCAGCCGAGGGTTACGGTACGAGCAGTACTTC.

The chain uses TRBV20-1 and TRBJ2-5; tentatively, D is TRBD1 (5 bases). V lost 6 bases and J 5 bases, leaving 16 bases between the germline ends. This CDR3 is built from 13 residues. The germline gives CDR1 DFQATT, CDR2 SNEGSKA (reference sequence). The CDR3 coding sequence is TGCAGTGCCCAAGTGTGGGGCAGCGAGACCCAGTACTTC. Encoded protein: CSAQVWGSETQYF.

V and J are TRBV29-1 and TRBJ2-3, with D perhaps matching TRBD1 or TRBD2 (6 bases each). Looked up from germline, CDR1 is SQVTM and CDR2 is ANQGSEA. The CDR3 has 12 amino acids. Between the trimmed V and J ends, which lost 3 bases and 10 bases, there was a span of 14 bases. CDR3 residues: CSVETRGLAQYF. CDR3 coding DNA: TGCAGCGTTGAGACTCGGGGGCTCGCGCAGTATTTT.

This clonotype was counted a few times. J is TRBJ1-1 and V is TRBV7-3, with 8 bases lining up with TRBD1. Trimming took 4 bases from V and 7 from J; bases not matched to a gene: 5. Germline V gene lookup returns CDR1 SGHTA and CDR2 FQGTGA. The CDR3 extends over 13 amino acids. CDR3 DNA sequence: TGTGCCAGCAGCTCGCAACAGGGGGGTGAAGCTTTCTTT. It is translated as CASSSQQGGEAFF.

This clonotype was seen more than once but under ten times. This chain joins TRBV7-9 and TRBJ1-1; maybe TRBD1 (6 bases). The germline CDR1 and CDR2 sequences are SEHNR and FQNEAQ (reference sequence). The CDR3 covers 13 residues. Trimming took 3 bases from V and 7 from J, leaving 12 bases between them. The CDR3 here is CASSFQGRGEAFF. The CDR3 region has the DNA TGTGCCAGCAGCTTCCAGGGGCGCGGTGAAGCTTTCTTT.

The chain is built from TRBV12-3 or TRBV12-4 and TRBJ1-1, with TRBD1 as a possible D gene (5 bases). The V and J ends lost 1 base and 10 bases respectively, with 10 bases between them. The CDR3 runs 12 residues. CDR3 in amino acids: CASSLVEGRAFF. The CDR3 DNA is TGTGCCAGCAGTTTAGTCGAGGGGAGAGCTTTCTTT.

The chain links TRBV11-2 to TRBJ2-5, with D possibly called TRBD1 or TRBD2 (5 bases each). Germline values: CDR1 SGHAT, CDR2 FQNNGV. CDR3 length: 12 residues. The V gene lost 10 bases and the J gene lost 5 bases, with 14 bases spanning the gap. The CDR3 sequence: CATHGASETQYF. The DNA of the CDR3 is TGTGCCACCCACGGGGCCTCGGAGACCCAGTACTTC.

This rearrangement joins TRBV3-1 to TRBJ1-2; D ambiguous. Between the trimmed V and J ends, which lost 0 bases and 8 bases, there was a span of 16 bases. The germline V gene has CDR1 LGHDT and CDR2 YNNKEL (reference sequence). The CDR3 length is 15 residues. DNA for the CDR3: TGTGCCAGCAGCCAAGAAGCCCTGGGAGGGAGCGGCTACACCTTC. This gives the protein CASSQEALGGSGYTF.

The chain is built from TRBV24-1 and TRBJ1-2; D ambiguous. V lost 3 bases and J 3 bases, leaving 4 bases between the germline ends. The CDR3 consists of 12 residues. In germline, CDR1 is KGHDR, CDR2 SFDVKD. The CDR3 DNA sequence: TGTGCCACCAGTGATGGGGACTATGGCTACACCTTC. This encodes CATSDGDYGYTF.

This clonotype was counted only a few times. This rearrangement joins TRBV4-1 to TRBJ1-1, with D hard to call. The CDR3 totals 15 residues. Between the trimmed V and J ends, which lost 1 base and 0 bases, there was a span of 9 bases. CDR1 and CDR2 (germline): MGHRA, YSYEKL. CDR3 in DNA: TGCGCCAGCAGCCAAGGACCGGGGTTGAACACTGAAGCTTTCTTT. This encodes CASSQGPGLNTEAFF.

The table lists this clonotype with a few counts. The CDR3 coding sequence is TGTGCCAGCAGTTTTCGTAGCGGGAGAAGTAGTTACGAGCAGTACTTC. Protein product: CASSFRSGRSSYEQYF. The chain couples TRBV6-2 or TRBV6-3 to TRBJ2-7; 9 bases map to TRBD2. The CDR3 is 16 residues long. Germline lookup yields CDR1 MNHEY and CDR2 SVGEGT. The V gene end was trimmed by 4 bases and the J gene end by 4 bases; junction bases not matched to a gene: 11.

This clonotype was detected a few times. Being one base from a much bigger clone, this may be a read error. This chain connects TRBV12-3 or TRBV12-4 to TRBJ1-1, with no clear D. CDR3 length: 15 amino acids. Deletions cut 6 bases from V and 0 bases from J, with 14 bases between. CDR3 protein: CASSPPGSVNTEAFF. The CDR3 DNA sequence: TGTGCCAGCAGCCCCCCCGGGTCGGTGAACACTGAAGCTTTCTTT.

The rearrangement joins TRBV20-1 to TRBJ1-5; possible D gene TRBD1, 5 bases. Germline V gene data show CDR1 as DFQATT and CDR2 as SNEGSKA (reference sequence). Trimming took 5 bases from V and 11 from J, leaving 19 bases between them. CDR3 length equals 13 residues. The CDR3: CSAWRGASGTQHF. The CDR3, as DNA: TGCAGTGCTTGGCGGGGCGCCTCAGGGACCCAGCATTTT.

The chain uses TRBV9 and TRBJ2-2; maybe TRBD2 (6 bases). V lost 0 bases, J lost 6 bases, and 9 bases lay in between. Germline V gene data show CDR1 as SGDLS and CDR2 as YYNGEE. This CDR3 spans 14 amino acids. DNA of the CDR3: TGTGCCAGCAGCGTAGACGGGGAGGCCGGGGAGCTGTTTTTT. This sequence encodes CASSVDGEAGELFF.

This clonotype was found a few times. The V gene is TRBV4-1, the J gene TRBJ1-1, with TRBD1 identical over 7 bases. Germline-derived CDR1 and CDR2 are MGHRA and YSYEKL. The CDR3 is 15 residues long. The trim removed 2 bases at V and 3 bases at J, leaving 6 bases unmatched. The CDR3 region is CASSQSGQKHTEAFF. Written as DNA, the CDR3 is TGCGCCAGCAGCCAATCGGGACAGAAGCACACTGAAGCTTTCTTT.